Listed below are T cell receptor beta chains from one sample, sequenced in a study of shared clonotypes between healthy human individuals. The protocol was immunoSEQ multiplex PCR, while the TCRdb copy is restricted to in-frame clones and leaves out a portion. The sample holds about 2,500,000 clones, approximately 92% seen once. Source material: naive CD4+ T cells sorted from blood. The source of these receptors is a man between 18 and 35 years old in good health. Each CDR3 is given with its conserved first and last residue. A D gene is named only where the DNA matches it firmly. Expanded clones are given a class, and other clones once, few, many or no size at all.

D gene | J gene | V gene | clone size | CDR3 protein | CDR3 DNA
TRBD2 | TRBJ2-7 | TRBV25-1 | - | CASSSGTSGSTYEQYF | TGTGCCAGCAGTTCCGGGACTAGCGGGAGTACCTACGAGCAGTACTTC
- | TRBJ2-7 | TRBV29-1 | - | CSVFGGNRDPYEQYF | TGCAGCGTTTTTGGGGGAAACAGGGACCCCTACGAGCAGTACTTC
TRBD2 | TRBJ2-3 | TRBV7-2 | - | CASSIIAGTTDTQYF | TGTGCCAGCAGCATAATAGCGGGAACGACAGATACGCAGTATTTT
- | TRBJ1-1 | TRBV30 | - | CAWSALQRNTEAFF | TGTGCCTGGAGTGCCCTCCAGCGCAACACTGAAGCTTTCTTT
- | TRBJ2-7 | TRBV6-5 | - | CASSLGPPYEQYF | TGTGCCAGCAGTTTAGGGCCCCCCTACGAGCAGTACTTC
- | TRBJ2-2 | TRBV15 | - | CATSRSLGAENTGELFF | TGTGCCACCAGCAGATCCCTCGGGGCAGAGAACACCGGGGAGCTGTTTTTT
TRBD2 | TRBJ2-7 | TRBV10-3 | - | CAISDLGRTSGGSSYEQYF | TGTGCCATCAGTGACCTAGGGCGGACTAGCGGGGGTAGCTCCTACGAGCAGTACTTC
TRBD1 | TRBJ1-2 | TRBV7-2 | - | CASSSGQGYGYTF | TGTGCCAGCAGCTCAGGACAGGGGTATGGCTACACCTTC
- | TRBJ1-1 | TRBV6-6 | - | CASHPSGSLSTEAFF | TGTGCCAGCCATCCTTCGGGTAGTTTGTCCACTGAAGCTTTCTTT
TRBD1 | TRBJ2-7 | TRBV28 | - | CASSTQGGSYEQYF | TGTGCCAGCAGTACACAGGGGGGCTCCTACGAGCAGTACTTC
- | TRBJ1-1 | TRBV5-6 | - | CASSTGRIMNTEAFF | TGTGCCAGCAGCACGGGACGGATCATGAACACTGAAGCTTTCTTT
- | TRBJ2-1 | TRBV19 | - | CASRKQGYEQFF | TGTGCCAGTAGGAAACAGGGTTATGAGCAGTTCTTC
TRBD1 | TRBJ1-1 | TRBV6-6 | - | CASSSPGQGSAFF | TGTGCCAGCAGTTCTCCGGGACAGGGGTCGGCTTTCTTT
- | TRBJ1-1 | TRBV7-9 | - | CASRSDQGNTEAFF | TGTGCCAGCAGGAGTGACCAGGGGAACACTGAAGCTTTCTTT
- | TRBJ2-5 | TRBV18 | - | CASSPGSGVQETQYF | TGTGCCAGCTCACCAGGTTCAGGGGTCCAAGAGACCCAGTACTTC
- | TRBJ1-1 | TRBV6-5 | - | CASSRGIATEAFF | TGTGCCAGCTCTCGAGGAATTGCCACTGAAGCTTTCTTT
- | TRBJ2-2 | TRBV19 | - | CASSIVSGDTGELFF | TGTGCCAGTAGTATTGTGTCCGGCGACACCGGGGAGCTGTTTTTT
- | TRBJ1-2 | TRBV28 | - | CASSLSGGRGYTF | TGTGCCAGCAGTTTATCGGGGGGCCGAGGCTACACCTTC
TRBD1 | TRBJ1-4 | TRBV7-3 | - | CASPDRVNEKLFF | TGTGCCAGCCCGGACAGGGTTAATGAAAAACTGTTTTTT
TRBD2 | TRBJ2-1 | TRBV10-3 | - | CAISDKATSDEQFF | TGTGCCATCAGTGATAAAGCGACTAGCGATGAGCAGTTCTTC
- | TRBJ2-3 | TRBV6-5 | - | CASSSRSGANTDTQYF | TGTGCCAGCAGTTCGCGGTCAGGGGCCAACACAGATACGCAGTATTTT
- | TRBJ1-2 | TRBV4-3 | - | CASSPTGKANYGYTF | TGCGCCAGCAGCCCGACAGGCAAAGCTAACTATGGCTACACCTTC
TRBD2 | TRBJ2-1 | TRBV9 | - | CASSTLAGASYNEQFF | TGTGCCAGCAGCACACTAGCGGGGGCCTCCTACAATGAGCAGTTCTTC
- | TRBJ2-5 | TRBV18 | - | CASSPGGGTQETQYF | TGTGCCAGCTCACCGGGTGGGGGGACCCAAGAGACCCAGTACTTC
- | TRBJ1-1 | TRBV6-4 | once | CASSQTVNTEAFF | TGTGCCAGCAGCCAAACAGTGAACACTGAAGCTTTCTTT
TRBD1 | TRBJ2-2 | TRBV2 | - | CASRGQGGSTGELFF | TGTGCCAGCAGGGGACAGGGAGGAAGCACCGGGGAGCTGTTTTTT
TRBD2 | TRBJ2-7 | TRBV5-4 | - | CASSRGLAGTYEQYF | TGTGCCAGCAGCCGGGGACTAGCGGGAACCTACGAGCAGTACTTC
TRBD1 | TRBJ1-6 | TRBV28 | - | CASKTGSSNSPLHF | TGTGCCAGTAAGACAGGGAGTAGCAATTCACCCCTCCACTTT
- | TRBJ2-5 | TRBV15 | - | CATSSYESQETQYF | TGTGCCACCAGCAGCTATGAGTCCCAAGAGACCCAGTACTTC
- | TRBJ1-5 | TRBV5-4 | few | CASSADNSNQPQHF | TGTGCCAGCAGCGCCGACAATAGCAATCAGCCCCAGCATTTT
TRBD2 | TRBJ2-7 | TRBV11-2 | - | CASSPGTTGGRRNEQYF | TGTGCCAGCAGCCCCGGGACTACGGGGGGGAGGAGGAACGAGCAGTACTTC
- | TRBJ1-1 | TRBV30 | - | CAWSVQGRGTEAFF | TGTGCCTGGAGTGTACAAGGGAGAGGCACTGAAGCTTTCTTT
- | TRBJ2-5 | TRBV19 | - | CASSEQGVETQYF | TGTGCCAGTAGTGAACAGGGTGTGGAGACCCAGTACTTC
- | TRBJ2-7 | TRBV6-1 | - | CASAHSAEQYF | TGTGCCAGCGCGCACTCGGCCGAGCAGTACTTC
TRBD1 | TRBJ2-7 | TRBV30 | - | CACLGQSYEQYF | TGTGCCTGTCTGGGACAGTCCTACGAGCAGTACTTC
TRBD2 | TRBJ2-7 | TRBV7-9 | - | CASSLQAGYGDEQYF | TGTGCCAGCAGCTTACAAGCGGGGTACGGGGACGAGCAGTACTTC
- | TRBJ1-1 | TRBV19 | - | CASSMGVSTEAFF | TGTGCCAGTAGTATGGGGGTTTCCACTGAAGCTTTCTTT
- | TRBJ1-2 | TRBV18 | once | CASSQEVQNYGYTF | TGTGCCAGCTCACAAGAGGTTCAGAACTATGGCTACACCTTC
- | TRBJ1-5 | TRBV5-5 | - | CASSLAGGGLNQPQHF | TGTGCCAGCAGCTTGGCCGGGGGGGGCCTCAATCAGCCCCAGCATTTT
- | TRBJ2-7 | TRBV5-5 | - | CASSLVASYEQYF | TGTGCCAGCAGCTTGGTGGCCTCCTACGAGCAGTACTTC
TRBD2 | TRBJ2-1 | TRBV5-1 | - | CASKRGLAENEQFF | TGCGCCAGCAAACGAGGACTAGCGGAAAATGAGCAGTTCTTC
- | TRBJ1-2 | TRBV2 | - | CASSDRGWYGYTF | TGTGCCAGCAGTGATCGGGGTTGGTATGGCTACACCTTC
- | TRBJ2-7 | TRBV18 | - | CASSEAGASYEQYF | TGTGCCAGCTCAGAGGCAGGCGCCTCCTACGAGCAGTACTTC
- | TRBJ2-5 | TRBV5-1 | - | CASTLSWSLYQETQYF | TGCGCCAGCACCCTGTCCTGGTCCCTGTACCAAGAGACCCAGTACTTC
TRBD1 | TRBJ2-2 | TRBV6-5 | - | CASKIDRDPGELFF | TGTGCCAGCAAGATTGACAGGGACCCCGGGGAGCTGTTTTTT
TRBD2 | TRBJ2-5 | TRBV28 | - | CASSLTSGGQETQYF | TGTGCCAGCAGTTTGACTAGCGGGGGTCAAGAGACCCAGTACTTC